This note documents a single T cell receptor beta chain sequence. This record belongs to a study of blood T cell repertoires in COVID-19. Study information: Collection of acute and convalescent COVID-19 samples took place in the United States, Italy and Spain. T cells, B-cell-depleted T cells, or PBMCs provided the cDNA or gDNA that served as material.

CDR1 SGDLS and CDR2 YYNGEE come from the germline V gene. After removal of 1 base from V and 3 bases from J, the junction contained 2 bases not matched to a gene. The CDR3 sequence is 15 residues long. As processed by the authors: Quantification of nucleated cells was approximated via reference gene primer amplification. Generated by immunoSEQ multiplex PCR, the TCRdb table keeps only in-frame clones and is missing some. V and J calls and clone size are those listed in that table; D and trimming were worked out from the DNA. The profile shows around 280,000 clones, 85% of them singletons. Sequencing was done on a sample of peripheral blood. This clonotype originated in a woman between 50 and 59 years old with active or convalescent COVID-19. The chain employs TRBV9 and TRBJ2-3; TRBD2 aligns across 10 bases. CDR3 in DNA: TGTGCCAGCAGCGTACTAGCGGGAGAGACAGATACGCAGTATTTT. This codes for CASSVLAGETDTQYF.